Below, 15 T cell receptor beta chains from the same sample are listed, as sequenced in a study of T cell responses to AZD1222 COVID-19 vaccine. Profiled with immunoSEQ multiplex PCR; TCRdb holds only in-frame clones, not every one. The top ten clones hold around 1% of a sample with about 170,000 clones, roughly nine tenths of them seen once. The starting material was peripheral blood, obtained 28 days after the second AZD1222 dose. The receptors were gathered from an adult who received the AZD1222 COVID-19 vaccine.

V gene TRBV19 combines with J gene TRBJ1-5; D is possibly TRBD1 (5 bases). Germline lookup yields CDR1 LNHDA and CDR2 SQIVND (reference sequence). V gave up 0 bases and J gave up 0 bases, with 9 bases separating them. The CDR3 length is 16 residues. CDR3 coding DNA: TGTGCCAGTAGTATAGATTGGGGCATTAGCAATCAGCCCCAGCATTTT. It encodes CASSIDWGISNQPQHF.

As for this clone: This sample includes further DNA sequences coding for the same CDR3. This chain links TRBV15 with TRBJ2-5, with 8 bases aligning to TRBD2. Trimming cost V 1 base and J 2 bases; bases outside gene matches: 3. The CDR3 consists of 15 residues. Per germline, CDR1 LNHNV and CDR2 YYDKDF (reference sequence). CDR3: CATSRGSGGQETQYF. The CDR3 DNA reads as TGTGCCACCAGCAGAGGTTCGGGGGGGCAAGAGACCCAGTACTTC.

The genes are TRBV19 and TRBJ2-7; possible D gene TRBD2, 7 bases. V dropped 8 bases and J dropped 0 bases, with 11 bases sitting between them. The CDR3 extends over 13 amino acids. The germline gives CDR1 LNHDA, CDR2 SQIVND (reference sequence). The CDR3 loop is CASGGGHSYEQYF. DNA for the CDR3: TGTGCCAGTGGGGGGGGGCACTCCTACGAGCAGTACTTC.

This clone appeared a few times. This chain's CDR3 is CASSPNAGLSNQPQHF. Here the CDR3 DNA reads TGCGCCAGCAGCCCGAACGCAGGGTTGAGCAATCAGCCCCAGCATTTT. The chain carries TRBV4-3 and TRBJ1-5; TRBD1 is a possible D gene (5 bases). CDR1 and CDR2 from the germline V gene are LGHNA and YSLEER. The CDR3 sequence is 16 residues long. V dropped 4 bases and J dropped 1 base, with 14 bases sitting between them.

The J gene is TRBJ2-7, the V gene TRBV7-9; D is unresolved. V was shortened by 3 bases and J by 4 bases, with 7 bases between the two germline ends. The CDR3 contains 12 residues. Per the germline V gene, CDR1 is SEHNR and CDR2 is FQNEAQ (reference sequence). The CDR3 bases are TGTGCCAGCAGCTTTACAGTTTACGAGCAGTACTTC. It yields the protein CASSFTVYEQYF. The variable domain in full, completed from reference TRBV7-9 and TRBJ2-7, reads DTGVSQNPRHKITKRGQNVTFRCDPISEHNRLYWYRQTLGQGPEFLTYFQNEAQLEKSRLLSDRFSAERPKGSFSTLEIQRTEQGDSAMYLCASSFTVYEQYFGPGTRLTVT.

The CDR3 DNA reads as TGTGCCAGCTCACCACCCCCGACCGGGACAGGGAGTTCACCCCTCCACTTT. It is translated as CASSPPPTGTGSSPLHF. The chain recombines TRBV18 with TRBJ1-6, with 9 bases identical to TRBD1. This CDR3 has 17 residues. Germline CDR1 and CDR2: KGHSH and LQKENI. J lost 9 bases, V lost 0 bases, and 9 bases had no gene match. The full variable domain, rest sourced from reference TRBV18 and TRBJ1-6, is NAGVMQNPRHLVRRRGQEARLRCSPMKGHSHVYWYRQLPEEGLKFMVYLQKENIIDESGMPKERFSAEFPKEGPSILRIQQVVRGDSAAYFCASSPPPTGTGSSPLHFGNGTRLTVT.

In the case of this clone: One end of the junction varies from germline; a read error may be responsible. The genes are TRBV5-1 and TRBJ1-3; D is undetermined. The CDR3 consists of 11 residues. Germline assignment: CDR1 SGHRS and CDR2 YFSETQ. This CDR3 reads CASSSGNTIYF. CDR3 DNA: TGCGCCAGCAGCTCTGGCAACACCATATATTTT.

This clone was picked up one time. The chain combines TRBV10-1 with TRBJ1-2; 9 nucleotides align to TRBD1. Germline CDR1 and CDR2: WNHNN and SYGVQD (reference sequence). This CDR3 spans 17 amino acids. V lost 1 base and J lost 8; bases outside the gene matches: 14. CDR3 residues: CASSEFAEDRGLRGYTF. In nucleotides, the CDR3 is TGCGCCAGCAGTGAGTTCGCCGAGGACAGGGGACTGAGGGGCTACACCTTC.

The chain combines TRBV7-9 with TRBJ1-2, with 11 bases matching TRBD1. Germline assignment: CDR1 SEHNR and CDR2 FQNEAQ (reference sequence). V shed 2 bases, J shed 7 bases, and the junction held 6 bases outside the gene matches. The CDR3 consists of 15 residues. Here the CDR3 reads CASSLRTGGEVGYTF. CDR3 sequence (DNA): TGTGCCAGCAGCTTAAGGACAGGGGGCGAGGTTGGCTACACCTTC.

As for this clone: Other DNA variants within this sample encode the same CDR3. J is TRBJ2-1 and V is TRBV12-3 or TRBV12-4; D ambiguous. The CDR3 totals 13 residues. V was cut by 3 bases and J by 3 bases, with 6 bases left in between. The CDR3 protein is CASSFRSYNEQFF. CDR3 in DNA: TGTGCCAGCAGTTTCCGCAGCTACAATGAGCAGTTCTTC.

This chain uses TRBV5-1 with TRBJ2-4, with TRBD2 identical over 7 bases. After removal of 4 bases from V and 1 base from J, the junction contained 2 bases not matched to a gene. Germline CDR1 reads SGHRS; CDR2 reads YFSETQ. There are 14 residues in the CDR3. The DNA for the CDR3 is TGCGCCAGCAGCGGAGCGGGGGCCAAAAACATTCAGTACTTC. Translation: CASSGAGAKNIQYF.

J is TRBJ1-1 and V is TRBV6-5; no definite D call. This CDR3 region has 13 residues. The V and J ends lost 6 bases and 1 base respectively, with 9 bases between them. Per germline, CDR1 MNHEY and CDR2 SVGAGI. CDR3 bases: TGTGCCAGCAGCGCTGTTTCGAACACTGAAGCTTTCTTT. Residues: CASSAVSNTEAFF.

This clone came up a few times. The chain couples TRBV7-9 to TRBJ1-1, with D possibly TRBD1 on 5 matching bases. CDR1 SEHNR and CDR2 FQNEAQ come from the germline V gene (reference sequence). V was clipped by 1 base and J by 11 bases, with 8 bases between them. The CDR3 is made up of 11 amino acids. The chain's CDR3 is CASSLGTRAFF. Here the CDR3 DNA reads TGTGCCAGCAGCTTAGGGACACGGGCTTTCTTT.

The V and J genes are TRBV14 and TRBJ2-5; 9 bases agree with TRBD2. CDR1 is SGHDN, CDR2 FVKESK, per germline. This CDR3 is built from 19 residues. J gave up 0 bases and V 1 base, and 12 bases lay outside the gene matches. CDR3 nucleotides: TGTGCCAGCAGCCAAGGTGGTCCAGCGGGGGGATGGTACCAAGAGACCCAGTACTTC. Its protein is CASSQGGPAGGWYQETQYF.

The CDR3 loop reads CASSLWGPNYGYTF. The CDR3 bases are TGTGCCAGCAGCCTGTGGGGTCCCAACTATGGCTACACCTTC. This chain connects TRBV7-2 to TRBJ1-2; D ambiguous. CDR1 and CDR2 (germline): SGHTA, FQGNSA. The CDR3 is 14 amino acids. The V gene lost 5 bases and the J gene lost 2 bases, with 12 bases spanning the gap.